Listed below are T cell receptor beta chains from one sample, sequenced in a study of T cell changes during pregnancy in multiple sclerosis. Repertoires were generated with immunoSEQ multiplex PCR, while TCRdb's copy carries only in-frame clones and drops some. The table shows around 110,000 clones, with 85% to 95% occurring only once. The sample was peripheral blood, taken after pregnancy. The receptors shown here come from a female donor with multiple sclerosis, enrolled in a pregnancy study. CDR3s include the opening cysteine and the closing phenylalanine or tryptophan. A D gene is named only where the DNA matches it firmly. Where a row states a size, it is once, few, many or the class of an expanded clone; other rows omit it.

clone_size j_call d_call v_call cdr3_length cdr3_aa cdr3_nt
NA TRBJ2-6 NA TRBV28 17 CASRSGVGNSGANVLTF TGTGCCAGCAGGTCAGGGGTTGGTAACTCTGGGGCCAACGTCCTGACTTTC
NA TRBJ1-5 NA TRBV30 15 CAWSERARGYQPQHF TGTGCCTGGAGTGAGAGGGCGCGGGGCTATCAGCCCCAGCATTTT
NA TRBJ1-2 NA TRBV10-2 13 CASSVGQLHGYTF TGCGCCAGCAGCGTAGGACAGCTTCATGGCTACACCTTC
NA TRBJ2-3 NA TRBV14 13 CASSRARIDTQYF TGTGCCAGCAGCCGCGCCAGGATCGATACGCAGTATTTT
NA TRBJ1-5 NA TRBV6-1 13 CASSTGFNQPQHF TGTGCCAGCAGTACAGGGTTCAATCAGCCCCAGCATTTT
NA TRBJ1-3 TRBD1 TRBV30 17 CAWSNGQGTSSGNTIYF TGTGCCTGGAGTAATGGACAGGGGACGTCCTCTGGAAACACCATATATTTT
NA TRBJ1-5 NA TRBV6-1 15 CASSEGRQPNQPQHF TGTGCCAGCAGTGAAGGAAGACAGCCCAATCAGCCCCAGCATTTT
NA TRBJ1-3 TRBD1 TRBV30 13 CAWGRGRGNTIYF TGTGCCTGGGGCAGGGGGCGAGGAAACACCATATATTTT
NA TRBJ1-5 NA TRBV27 14 CASSPGGSNQPQHF TGTGCCAGCAGCCCCGGGGGAAGCAATCAGCCCCAGCATTTT
NA TRBJ1-1 TRBD1 TRBV19 14 CASSIGGLNTEAFF TGTGCCAGTAGCATAGGGGGCTTGAACACTGAAGCTTTCTTT
NA TRBJ1-3 TRBD1 TRBV7-2 15 CASSLDRGAGNTIYF TGTGCCAGCAGCTTAGACAGGGGGGCTGGAAACACCATATATTTT
NA TRBJ1-3 TRBD1 TRBV7-6 16 CASSTGTGDSGNTIYF TGTGCCAGCAGCACCGGGACAGGGGATTCTGGAAACACCATATATTTT
NA TRBJ2-3 NA TRBV27 16 CASSLGGAFIGDTQYF TGTGCCAGCAGTTTAGGAGGGGCCTTTATCGGAGATACGCAGTATTTT
NA TRBJ2-1 NA TRBV19 14 CASSTRIGYNEQFF TGTGCCAGCTCTACTAGGATAGGCTACAATGAGCAGTTCTTC
NA TRBJ1-2 NA TRBV9 15 CASSVEGTESYGYTF TGTGCCAGCAGCGTGGAGGGGACGGAAAGCTATGGCTACACCTTC
NA TRBJ2-1 TRBD2 TRBV5-1 14 CASRPTSGSNEQFF TGCGCCAGCAGACCGACTAGCGGGAGTAATGAGCAGTTCTTC
NA TRBJ1-5 TRBD1 TRBV28 16 CASTAPATGVNQPQHF TGTGCCAGCACCGCCCCTGCTACAGGGGTAAATCAGCCCCAGCATTTT
NA TRBJ2-3 TRBD2 TRBV10-3 21 CAISDPHDSRGGQVGTDTQYF TGTGCCATCAGTGACCCCCATGATTCGCGGGGGGGCCAGGTGGGCACAGATACGCAGTATTTT
NA TRBJ1-1 NA TRBV11-2 14 CASSLTPTVLRAFF TGTGCCAGCAGCCTAACCCCGACAGTTTTAAGAGCTTTCTTT
NA TRBJ2-7 NA TRBV7-3 14 CASSLGGTHYEQYF TGTGCCAGCAGCTTAGGGGGGACCCACTACGAGCAGTACTTC
NA TRBJ2-7 NA TRBV25-1 14 CASSARTGPNEQYF TGTGCCAGCAGTGCTCGTACAGGCCCTAACGAGCAGTACTTC
NA TRBJ2-3 TRBD2 TRBV19 19 CASMRTGRLAGGPKDTQYF TGTGCCAGTATGAGGACAGGCCGACTAGCGGGAGGGCCAAAAGATACGCAGTATTTT
NA TRBJ1-2 NA TRBV18 16 CASSPSRQEADYGYTF TGTGCCAGCTCACCATCTCGACAGGAAGCAGACTATGGCTACACCTTC
NA TRBJ1-2 NA TRBV28 15 CASSLGRRTNYGYTF TGTGCCAGCAGTTTAGGGCGCAGAACTAACTATGGCTACACCTTC
NA TRBJ1-1 NA TRBV18 16 CASSGIRDTTNTEAFF TGTGCCAGCTCAGGGATCCGGGACACCACGAACACTGAAGCTTTCTTT
NA TRBJ2-2 TRBD2 TRBV27 18 CASSFGTSGAMNTGELFF TGTGCCAGCAGTTTCGGGACTAGCGGGGCTATGAACACCGGGGAGCTGTTTTTT
NA TRBJ1-2 NA TRBV5-1 13 CASSLETSYGYTF TGCGCCAGCAGCTTGGAGACAAGCTATGGCTACACCTTC
NA TRBJ1-1 NA TRBV25-1 12 CASRGSGTEAFF TGTGCCAGTAGGGGGTCGGGCACTGAAGCTTTCTTT
once TRBJ2-7 NA TRBV5-4 14 CASSRTGNSYEQYF TGTGCCAGCAGCCGCACAGGGAATTCCTACGAGCAGTACTTC
NA TRBJ1-2 TRBD1 TRBV2 13 CASRGTGSNGYTF TGTGCCAGCAGAGGGACAGGGTCTAATGGCTACACCTTC
once TRBJ2-2 TRBD2 TRBV7-9 16 CASSLNSGGSTGELFF TGTGCCAGCAGCTTAAATAGCGGGGGGAGCACCGGGGAGCTGTTTTTT
many TRBJ1-6 TRBD1 TRBV7-8 14 CASSADRGNSPLHF TGTGCCAGCAGCGCGGACAGGGGGAATTCACCCCTCCACTTT
NA TRBJ2-2 NA TRBV7-2 13 CASSLGITGELFF TGTGCCAGCAGCTTAGGTATCACCGGGGAGCTGTTTTTT
NA TRBJ1-1 TRBD1 TRBV7-9 15 CASSPRTGGYTEAFF TGTGCCAGCAGCCCAAGGACAGGGGGCTACACTGAAGCTTTCTTT
NA TRBJ1-2 TRBD1 TRBV6-1 12 CASSGDSGRYTF TGTGCCAGCAGTGGGGACAGCGGTCGTTACACCTTC
once TRBJ1-5 NA TRBV5-5 15 CASSLGTHSNQPQHF TGTGCCAGCAGCTTGGGCACACATAGCAATCAGCCCCAGCATTTT
NA TRBJ1-5 TRBD1 TRBV30 13 CAWTKGAGQPQHF TGTGCCTGGACGAAGGGGGCGGGTCAGCCCCAGCATTTT
NA TRBJ2-3 NA TRBV5-1 16 CASSLVGDPSTDTQYF TGCGCCAGCAGCTTGGTGGGCGACCCTAGCACAGATACGCAGTATTTT
NA TRBJ2-5 TRBD2 TRBV5-1 17 CASSSGDLAGGQETQYF TGCGCCAGCAGCTCGGGGGACTTAGCGGGGGGGCAGGAGACCCAGTACTTC
NA TRBJ2-2 TRBD1 TRBV10-3 16 CAITQMTGRGTGELFF TGTGCCATCACCCAGATGACAGGGAGAGGGACCGGGGAGCTGTTTTTT
NA TRBJ1-3 TRBD1 TRBV7-2 14 CASSGGGFGNTIYF TGTGCCAGCAGCGGAGGGGGCTTCGGAAACACCATATATTTT